The entry below gives a single T cell receptor beta chain sequence along with its context. These data originate in a study of preoperative IRX-2 immunotherapy in early breast cancer. Sequencing used immunoSEQ multiplex PCR; TCRdb keeps in-frame clones, though not all of them. The sample holds approximately 98,000 clones; roughly 89% are singletons and the top ten take over 2%. Noted treatment: preoperative locoregional IRX-2 cytokine immunotherapy. Patients received preoperative, locoregional IRX-2 cytokine immunotherapy in a phase Ib study. Source: tumor tissue, taken after IRX-2 immunotherapy. This TCR was sampled from a human donor with breast cancer.

The DNA for the CDR3 is TGTGCCAGCAAGACGCAGGGGGATCAGCCCCAGCATTTT. It encodes CASKTQGDQPQHF. V is TRBV6-8 and J is TRBJ1-5; the match to TRBD1 covers 7 bases. The CDR3 runs 13 residues. Trimming took 7 bases from V and 5 from J; bases not matched to a gene: 5. Looked up from germline, CDR1 is MNHGY and CDR2 is SAAAGT.